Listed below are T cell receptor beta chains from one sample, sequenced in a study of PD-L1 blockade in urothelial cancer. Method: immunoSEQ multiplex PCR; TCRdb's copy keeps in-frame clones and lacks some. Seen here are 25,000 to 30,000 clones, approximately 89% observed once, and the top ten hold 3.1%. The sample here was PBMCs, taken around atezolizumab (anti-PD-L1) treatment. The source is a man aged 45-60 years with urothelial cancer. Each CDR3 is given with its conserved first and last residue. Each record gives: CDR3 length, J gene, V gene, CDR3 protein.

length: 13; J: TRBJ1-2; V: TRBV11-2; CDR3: CASSLTNNYGYTF
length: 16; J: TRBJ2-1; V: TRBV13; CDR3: CASTSFSGRAGNEQFF
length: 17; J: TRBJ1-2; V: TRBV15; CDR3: CATSEGFRDRQNYGYTF
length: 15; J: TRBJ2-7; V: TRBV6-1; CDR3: CASSEEGAGGYEQYF
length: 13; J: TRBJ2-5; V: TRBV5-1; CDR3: CASSPNSGETQYF
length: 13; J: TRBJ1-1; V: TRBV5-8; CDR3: CASSTGTGVEAFF
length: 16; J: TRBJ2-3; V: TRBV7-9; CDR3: CASSRLDGGSTDTQYF
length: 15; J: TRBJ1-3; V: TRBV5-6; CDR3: CASSTPLSSGNTIYF
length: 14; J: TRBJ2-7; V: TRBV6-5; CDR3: CASSYSGDHYEQYF
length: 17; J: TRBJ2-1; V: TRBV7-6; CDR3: CASSFRLAGVSYNEQFF
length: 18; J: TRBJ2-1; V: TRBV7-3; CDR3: CASSLTPRLAGEYNEQFF
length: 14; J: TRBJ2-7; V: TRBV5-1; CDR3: CASSLFVTSYEQYF
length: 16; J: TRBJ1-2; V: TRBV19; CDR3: CASSIDLGRINYGYTF
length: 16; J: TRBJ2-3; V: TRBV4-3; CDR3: CASSQLAETSTDTQYF